Each of the 10 T cell receptor beta chains below was sequenced from the same sample in a study of siplizumab effects on memory and regulatory T cells (dated by TCRdb to about 2019). Library preparation was by the immunoSEQ multiplex PCR assay. Drawn from immuneACCESS, this table holds only the in-frame rearrangements with V and J called that TCRdb kept. Clones are partly lost; checked studies trace under half to an unresolved V gene and leave the rest unexplained. The sample table holds under 140,000 clones, of which approximately 92% were seen once. The ten largest clones take up 1% to 1.5% of the sample. The sequenced sample consisted of CD4+ T cells sorted from blood. Source of these receptors: a human donor in good health.

The count of this clone is one. The chain uses TRBV9 and TRBJ1-1; D might be TRBD1 (5 bases). The V and J ends lost 0 bases and 1 base respectively, with 10 bases between them. The CDR3 runs to 15 residues. Germline lookup yields CDR1 SGDLS and CDR2 YYNGEE. The CDR3 DNA is TGTGCCAGCAGCGTAGCTCCGGGGCCGAACACTGAAGCTTTCTTT. This codes for CASSVAPGPNTEAFF.

The chain carries TRBV9 and TRBJ2-3; TRBD2 agrees at 10 bases. The CDR3 sequence is 15 residues long. Germline CDR1 reads SGDLS; CDR2 reads YYNGEE. V was clipped by 1 base and J by 2 bases; unmatched bases: 1. In DNA, the CDR3 is TGTGCCAGCAGCGTAACTAGCGGGGTCACAGATACGCAGTATTTT. Amino acids: CASSVTSGVTDTQYF.

This clone was picked up a small number of times. The sample contains more than one DNA sequence encoding this CDR3. The chain recombines TRBV13 with TRBJ1-2; D unclear. This CDR3 is built from 15 residues. Germline values: CDR1 PRHDT, CDR2 FYEKMQ (reference sequence). The V and J ends lost 1 base and 0 bases respectively, with 9 bases between them. Here the CDR3 reads CASSLDGQTNYGYTF. The DNA of the CDR3 is TGTGCCAGCAGCTTAGATGGGCAGACTAACTATGGCTACACCTTC.

This rearrangement joins TRBV6-5 to TRBJ2-7; 8 positions match TRBD1. CDR1 and CDR2 (germline): MNHEY, SVGAGI. The CDR3 has 15 residues. Trimming took 2 bases from V and 5 from J; bases not matched to a gene: 8. The CDR3 loop reads CASSYPRQGIHEQYF. In nucleotides, the CDR3 is TGTGCCAGCAGTTACCCCCGACAGGGGATTCACGAGCAGTACTTC.

The rearrangement joins TRBV7-9 to TRBJ2-5; TRBD1 aligns across 8 bases. V dropped 6 bases and J dropped 3; count of bases not matched to a gene: 6. Per germline, CDR1 SEHNR and CDR2 FQNEAQ (reference sequence). This CDR3 spans 14 amino acids. The CDR3 is CASSPPGQEETQYF. CDR3 DNA sequence: TGTGCCAGCAGTCCTCCGGGACAGGAAGAGACCCAGTACTTC.

The genes are TRBV2 and TRBJ2-4; 14 positions agree with TRBD2. CDR1 is SNHLY, CDR2 FYNNEI, per germline. The CDR3 contains 17 residues. V was clipped by 7 bases and J by 1 base; unmatched bases: 6. The CDR3 region has the DNA TGTGCCAGCACGGGACTAGCGGGAGTAGGGGCCAAAAACATTCAGTACTTC. The encoded protein is CASTGLAGVGAKNIQYF. Supplemented by reference TRBV2 and TRBJ2-4, the full variable domain reads EPEVTQTPSHQVTQMGQEVILRCVPISNHLYFYWYRQILGQKVEFLVSFYNNEISEKSEIFDDQFSVERPDGSNFTLKIRSTKLEDSAMYFCASTGLAGVGAKNIQYFGAGTRLSVL.

The chain links TRBV5-1 to TRBJ2-7; the match to TRBD1 covers 7 bases. V shed 2 bases, J shed 5 bases, and the junction held 4 bases outside the gene matches. The CDR3 covers 13 residues. CDR1 is SGHRS and CDR2 is YFSETQ in the germline V gene. CDR3 in DNA: TGCGCCAGCAGCTTACAGGGGTCCCACGAGCAGTACTTC. Residues: CASSLQGSHEQYF.

The chain recombines TRBV5-6 with TRBJ1-5; D possibly corresponds to TRBD1 (5 bases). Germline CDR1 SGHDT, CDR2 YYEEEE. Trimming took 2 bases from V and 0 from J, leaving 15 bases between them. The CDR3 totals 17 residues. CDR3 sequence reads: CASSLRGPYISNQPQHF. DNA of the CDR3: TGTGCCAGCAGCTTAAGGGGTCCTTATATTAGCAATCAGCCCCAGCATTTT.

The chain combines TRBV5-1 with TRBJ2-2; 15 bases are a match to TRBD2. This CDR3 comprises 22 residues. The V gene end was trimmed by 0 bases and the J gene end by 1 base; junction bases not matched to a gene: 13. Germline CDR1 reads SGHRS; CDR2 reads YFSETQ. In nucleotides, the CDR3 is TGCGCCAGCAGCTTGGGAGGCCTCAGGACTAGCGGGAGGGAGAAGAACACCGGGGAGCTGTTTTTT. Its translation is CASSLGGLRTSGREKNTGELFF.

The rearrangement joins TRBV5-1 to TRBJ2-5; tentatively, D is TRBD1 (5 bases). The length of the CDR3 is 16 residues. Germline-derived CDR1 and CDR2 are SGHRS and YFSETQ. The V and J ends lost 3 bases and 2 bases respectively, with 17 bases between them. CDR3 region: CASSSFQVTGQETQYF. Written as DNA, the CDR3 is TGCGCCAGCAGCTCGTTCCAGGTTACAGGACAAGAGACCCAGTACTTC.